A selection of T cell receptor beta chains follows, all from one sample in a study of CD8 T cells in ankylosing spondylitis. TCRdb re-derived calls from the 5' RACE reads in MiXCR, one entry per CDR3 protein. Of about 220,000 distinct CDR3 sequences in the sample, 10% to 13% are singletons; the top ten hold 20% to 25%. Sequencing used blood, either unsorted or a sorted T cell fraction (not recorded which). The receptors were sampled from a male donor with ankylosing spondylitis or in good health (not recorded which). The CDR3 runs from the conserved cysteine through the conserved F or W. D genes are given only for firm matches. Some rows have no size entry. The others give once, few or many, or a class for an expanded clone.

J | D | length | size | V | DNA | CDR3
TRBJ1-2 | . | 12 | many | TRBV5-1 | TGCGCCAGCAGTTCCGCACACTATGGCTACACCTTC | CASSSAHYGYTF
TRBJ1-5 | . | 15 | many | TRBV12-3/TRBV12-4 | TGTGCCAGCAGTCCTCAAGCGATAGAAGGTCAGCCCCAGCATTTT | CASSPQAIEGQPQHF
TRBJ2-6 | . | 17 | few | TRBV7-9 | TGTGCCAGCAGCTCCGACAGAGGTTACTCTGGGGCCAACGTCCTGACTTTC | CASSSDRGYSGANVLTF
TRBJ1-2 | . | 16 | . | TRBV6-1 | TGTGCCAGCAAGGGGACCGGGAGAGACCCTAACTATGGCTACACCTTC | CASKGTGRDPNYGYTF
TRBJ2-3 | . | 17 | many | TRBV15 | TGTGCCACCAGCAGCAACCTCCCAGGTGGGGGTGCAGATACGCAGTATTTT | CATSSNLPGGGADTQYF
TRBJ1-1 | . | 14 | many | TRBV5-1 | TGCGCCAGCAGCTTTGACACAGCGAACACTGAAGCTTTCTTT | CASSFDTANTEAFF
TRBJ2-5 | . | 15 | many | TRBV12-3/TRBV12-4 | TGTGCCCGCTCGGACAGTTTGTCGTACCAAGAGACCCAGTACTTC | CARSDSLSYQETQYF
TRBJ2-3 | TRBD1 | 18 | . | TRBV7-6 | TGTGCCAGCAGCTTAGATTCGGCTGGACAGGGCTTACGAGATACGCAGTATTTT | CASSLDSAGQGLRDTQYF
TRBJ2-1 | . | 11 | many | TRBV2 | TGTGCCAGCAGGACAGCAGTTGAGCAGTTCTTC | CASRTAVEQFF
TRBJ2-1 | . | 14 | few | TRBV15 | TGTGCCACCAGCAGAGAAAAGTCCTACAATGAGCAGTTCTTC | CATSREKSYNEQFF
TRBJ1-3 | . | 16 | many | TRBV15 | TGTGCCACCAGCCTCCATGGTGGGGGTAATGGAAACACCATATATTTT | CATSLHGGGNGNTIYF
TRBJ2-6 | . | 15 | many | TRBV6-1 | TGTGCCAGCAGCACAGTCCCTCGTGGGGCCAACGTCCTGACTTTC | CASSTVPRGANVLTF
TRBJ2-7 | TRBD1 | 15 | many | TRBV28 | TGTGCCAGCAGTACTCCACAGGGGAGCTCCTACGAGCAGTACTTC | CASSTPQGSSYEQYF
TRBJ2-3 | TRBD2 | 16 | many | TRBV5-1 | TGCGCCAGCAGCCCTCTTAGCGGGGGGGCCGCAGATACGCAGTATTTT | CASSPLSGGAADTQYF
TRBJ2-7 | TRBD2 | 14 | . | TRBV12-3/TRBV12-4 | TGTGCCAGCAGTTCTAGCGGGTGGTCCTACGAGCAGTACTTC | CASSSSGWSYEQYF
TRBJ2-2 | . | 15 | many | TRBV20-1 | TGCAGTGCTAGAGGGGGCAGGGGGGACACCGGGGAGCTGTTTTTT | CSARGGRGDTGELFF
TRBJ1-1 | . | 16 | many | TRBV3-1 | TGTGCCAGCAGCCAAGGAGGGCGCAGGGGCGGCACTGAAGCTTTCTTT | CASSQGGRRGGTEAFF
TRBJ2-1 | . | 13 | many | TRBV20-1 | TGCAGTGCTATGAAGCCAGGGGCAAATGAGCAGTTCTTC | CSAMKPGANEQFF
TRBJ1-6 | . | 15 | . | TRBV12-3/TRBV12-4 | TGTGCCAGCAGTTTCCGACCGAGCTATAATTCACCCCTCCACTTT | CASSFRPSYNSPLHF
TRBJ1-4 | . | 12 | many | TRBV10-3 | TGTGCCACCCGACACGGGAGTGAAAAACTGTTTTTT | CATRHGSEKLFF
TRBJ2-6 | . | 18 | . | TRBV5-6 | TGTGCCAGCAGCCCCCCAGGGAGGTATGGGTCTGGGGCCAACGTCCTGACTTTC | CASSPPGRYGSGANVLTF
TRBJ2-1 | . | 14 | few | TRBV18 | TGTGCCAGCTCCGCGGGGGCCTCCTACAATGAGCAGTTCTTC | CASSAGASYNEQFF
TRBJ1-2 | . | 13 | many | TRBV6-1 | TGTGCCAGCAGTCGAGGACATCACTATGGCTACACCTTC | CASSRGHHYGYTF
TRBJ2-2 | . | 12 | many | TRBV20-1 | TGCAGTGCAGACAAACAGGCCGGGGAGCTGTTTTTT | CSADKQAGELFF
TRBJ1-5 | TRBD1 | 15 | . | TRBV15 | TGTGCCACCAGCAGAACCGGGACAGGGTATCAGCCCCAGCATTTT | CATSRTGTGYQPQHF
TRBJ2-5 | TRBD1 | 15 | . | TRBV14 | TGTGCCAGCAGCCAAGAAAGGGACAGGGCAGAGACCCAGTACTTC | CASSQERDRAETQYF
TRBJ2-3 | TRBD2 | 17 | many | TRBV20-1 | TGCAGTGTTCTATCGACTAGCGGGGGGCCGTATCCCTATACGCAGTATTTT | CSVLSTSGGPYPYTQYF
TRBJ1-5 | . | 14 | many | TRBV15 | TGTGCCACCAGCGAACGACTTAGCAATCAGCCCCAGCATTTT | CATSERLSNQPQHF
TRBJ2-2 | . | 12 | . | TRBV18 | TGTGCCAGTGGAAGCATCCCCGGGGAGCTGTTTTTT | CASGSIPGELFF
TRBJ2-3 | TRBD2 | 18 | . | TRBV5-4 | TGTGCCAGCAGCTCCGGGCTAGCGGGGGACCTCATCACAGATACGCAGTATTTT | CASSSGLAGDLITDTQYF
TRBJ2-3 | . | 15 | many | TRBV9 | TGTGCCAGCAGCGTGGGAGGAGGGGGAACAGATACGCAGTATTTT | CASSVGGGGTDTQYF
TRBJ2-5 | TRBD2 | 16 | many | TRBV5-6 | TGTGCCAGCAGCTTCGTCAGCGGGGGGTACCAAGAGACCCAGTACTTC | CASSFVSGGYQETQYF
TRBJ2-7 | TRBD1 | 12 | few | TRBV3-1 | TGTGCCAGCAGTGGACAGGCCTGGGGGCAGTACTTC | CASSGQAWGQYF
TRBJ1-6 | . | 15 | many | TRBV28 | TGTGCCAGCAGGAGCCGTGAGGGGATAGGTTCACCCCTCCACTTT | CASRSREGIGSPLHF
TRBJ2-5 | . | 11 | many | TRBV5-1 | TGCGCCAGCAGCTTAGACAGGACCCAGTACTTC | CASSLDRTQYF
TRBJ2-5 | . | 14 | . | TRBV28 | TGTGCCAGCAGTTTAATAGGAGTGGGTGAGACCCAGTACTTC | CASSLIGVGETQYF
TRBJ2-1 | TRBD2 | 15 | many | TRBV5-1 | TGCGCCAGCAGCTTCTCCAGCGGGGGGATAAATGAGCAGTTCTTC | CASSFSSGGINEQFF
TRBJ2-6 | . | 17 | . | TRBV7-2 | TGTGCCAGCAGCTCTCGACAGGCCCTCTCTGGGGCCAACGTCCTGACTTTC | CASSSRQALSGANVLTF
TRBJ2-5 | . | 13 | . | TRBV29-1 | TGCAGCGTCCGAAGGGATGGGGGAGAGACCCAGTACTTC | CSVRRDGGETQYF
TRBJ2-7 | . | 15 | many | TRBV3-1 | TGTGCCAGCAGCCAAAGTAAATTTGCCGTCTACGAGCAGTACTTC | CASSQSKFAVYEQYF
TRBJ2-3 | . | 14 | many | TRBV9 | TGTGCCAGCAGCGCCCGGGACTCCACAGATACGCAGTATTTT | CASSARDSTDTQYF
TRBJ1-2 | . | 14 | few | TRBV2 | TGTGCCAGCAGCGGTTCAATCCGAGCCTATGGCTACACCTTC | CASSGSIRAYGYTF
TRBJ1-1 | TRBD1 | 16 | many | TRBV12-3/TRBV12-4 | TGTGCCAGCAGTTTAGTTGGGACAGGGGTGAACACTGAAGCTTTCTTT | CASSLVGTGVNTEAFF
TRBJ2-1 | TRBD1 | 13 | many | TRBV29-1 | TGCAGCGTTGTCCTCACAGGGGACGGCGAGCAGTTCTTC | CSVVLTGDGEQFF
TRBJ1-6 | TRBD1 | 15 | many | TRBV18 | TGTGCCAGCTCACCAACGCAGGGGGCCGATTCACCCCTCCACTTT | CASSPTQGADSPLHF
TRBJ2-3 | . | 15 | few | TRBV5-1 | TGCGCCAGCAGCTTGCCGCGGGCCGACACAGATACGCAGTATTTT | CASSLPRADTDTQYF
TRBJ2-7 | . | 15 | many | TRBV10-3 | TGTGCCATCAGTGAGGCGGGACACGGACCCTACGAGCAGTACTTC | CAISEAGHGPYEQYF
TRBJ2-3 | TRBD2 | 15 | many | TRBV20-1 | TGCAGTGCTCCTGCCCGACTAGCACTGGCGGATACGCAGTATTTT | CSAPARLALADTQYF